Below are 24 T cell receptor beta chains sequenced from a single sample in a study of blood T cell repertoires in COVID-19 (TCRdb year 2020). The library was obtained by the immunoSEQ multiplex PCR assay. TCRdb provides this immuneACCESS table in a form limited to in-frame rearrangements. Some clones are lacking; in checked studies, under half of them reflect an unresolved V gene, and why the rest are absent is not known. The sample data list tens of thousands of clones, and approximately 90% of these were observed just once. The ten largest clonotypes hold more than 10% of the sample. Sequenced: peripheral blood. These receptors were taken from a human donor in a cohort sampled during active COVID-19.

A note on this clone: Other DNA sequences in this sample translate to the same CDR3. The chain combines TRBV9 with TRBJ1-6, with a possible D match to TRBD1 (6 bases). Deletions cut 5 bases from V and 1 base from J, with 10 bases between. The CDR3 has 15 amino acids. Germline V CDR1 and CDR2: SGDLS, YYNGEE. The CDR3 bases are TGTGCCAGCAGTACTACAGGGTCCTATAATTCACCCCTCCACTTT. This gives the protein CASSTTGSYNSPLHF.

This chain joins TRBV7-9 and TRBJ2-7; perhaps TRBD2 as D (6 bases). Germline V gene data show CDR1 as SEHNR and CDR2 as FQNEAQ (reference sequence). This CDR3 contains 14 residues. Trimming cost V 5 bases and J 4 bases, with 15 bases left between them. This CDR3 reads CASSPTTSWYEQYF. DNA of the CDR3: TGTGCCAGCAGCCCTACCACTAGCTGGTACGAGCAGTACTTC.

The gene calls are TRBV29-1 and TRBJ2-7; D gene uncertain. CDR1 and CDR2 (germline): SQVTM, ANQGSEA. The CDR3 is 12 residues long. Trimming pared 5 bases from V and 3 bases from J, leaving 11 bases between. The CDR3 sequence is CSVCLNGYEQYF. For the CDR3, the DNA is TGCAGCGTTTGTTTGAACGGCTACGAGCAGTACTTC.

This chain uses TRBV9 with TRBJ2-5; 9 bases are shared with TRBD1. Losses at the gene ends were 3 bases for V and 5 bases for J; bases not matched to a gene: 8. The germline V gene encodes CDR1 SGDLS and CDR2 YYNGEE. This CDR3 has 15 amino acids. CDR3 amino acids: CASSATGTGMETQYF. The DNA of the CDR3 is TGTGCCAGCAGCGCCACCGGGACAGGGATGGAGACCCAGTACTTC.

The chain has TRBV6-5 and TRBJ1-1; no firm D call. V shed 9 bases and J shed 3 bases, with 14 bases lying between them. The CDR3 loop spans 13 amino acids. Germline values: CDR1 MNHEY, CDR2 SVGAGI. In DNA, the CDR3 is TGTGCCAGTAGGAGGGTTCGGTACACTGAAGCTTTCTTT. Translating it yields CASRRVRYTEAFF.

The chain couples TRBV2 to TRBJ1-5, with D tentatively TRBD1 (5 bases). Germline-derived CDR1 and CDR2 are SNHLY and FYNNEI. V was cut by 10 bases and J by 6 bases, with 19 bases left in between. The CDR3 is 14 amino acids. Here the CDR3 DNA reads TGTGCCAACTCGGTCGGGGGAGCCGGTCAGCCCCAGCATTTT. As protein: CANSVGGAGQPQHF.

This chain links TRBV4-3 with TRBJ1-1; D is ambiguous. The CDR3 consists of 15 residues. Germline V gene data show CDR1 as LGHNA and CDR2 as YSLEER. V lost 4 bases and J 1 base, leaving 13 bases between the germline ends. CDR3 amino acids: CASSRFTEGNTEAFF. In nucleotides, the CDR3 is TGCGCCAGCAGCCGCTTCACAGAGGGGAACACTGAAGCTTTCTTT.

V usage is TRBV2 and J usage is TRBJ2-3; tentative D call: TRBD1 (6 bases). This CDR3 is built from 13 residues. V gave up 3 bases and J gave up 5 bases, with 9 bases separating them. Germline V gives CDR1 SNHLY, CDR2 FYNNEI. The CDR3 here is CASSEGAGDTQYF. CDR3 DNA sequence: TGTGCCAGCAGTGAGGGGGCGGGAGATACGCAGTATTTT. The full variable domain, in which reference TRBV2 and TRBJ2-3 provide the parts outside the CDR3, is EPEVTQTPSHQVTQMGQEVILRCVPISNHLYFYWYRQILGQKVEFLVSFYNNEISEKSEIFDDQFSVERPDGSNFTLKIRSTKLEDSAMYFCASSEGAGDTQYFGPGTRLTVL.

The chain couples TRBV28 to TRBJ2-7, with D possibly matching TRBD1 (5 bases). Germline CDR1 reads MDHEN; CDR2 reads SYDVKM. Between the trimmed V and J ends, which lost 7 bases and 2 bases, there was a span of 12 bases. The CDR3 has 13 residues. In nucleotides, the CDR3 is TGTGCCAGCAACAGAGCAGGGACCTACGAGCAGTACTTC. It yields the protein CASNRAGTYEQYF.

The V call is TRBV3-1 (or the pseudogene TRBV3-2), the J call TRBJ1-2; 10 bases fit TRBD1. Germline assignment: CDR1 LGHDT and CDR2 YNNKEL (reference sequence). This CDR3 is 14 amino acids long. With V trimmed by 0 bases and J by 11 bases, 6 bases remained unmatched. As DNA, the CDR3 is TGTGCCAGCAGCCAAGATGGGGGGACAGGGGTGTACACCTTC. Translating gives CASSQDGGTGVYTF.

This sequence joins TRBV29-1 and TRBJ1-6, with a possible D match to TRBD1 (6 bases). The germline CDR1 and CDR2 sequences are SQVTM and ANQGSEA. The CDR3 extends over 13 amino acids. Trimming took off 7 bases at V and 14 bases at J, with 21 bases between the two ends. CDR3 in DNA: TGCAGCGCCCGGGGGGCGTTGGAGGGGACCCTCCACTTT. Protein: CSARGALEGTLHF.

In its sample, this clone was seen once. The chain uses TRBV25-1 and TRBJ2-2; 7 nucleotides line up with TRBD2. Trimming took 6 bases from V and 6 from J; bases not matched to a gene: 10. The CDR3 sequence is 15 residues long. Germline CDR1 MGHDK, CDR2 SYGVNS. The CDR3 DNA is TGTGCCAGCAGCACCCTGACTAGCAGGGCCGGGGAGCTGTTTTTT. As protein: CASSTLTSRAGELFF. Filled out from reference TRBV25-1 and TRBJ2-2, the complete variable domain reads EADIYQTPRYLVIGTGKKITLECSQTMGHDKMYWYQQDPGMELHLIHYSYGVNSTEKGDLSSESTVSRIRTEHFPLTLESARPSHTSQYLCASSTLTSRAGELFFGEGSRLTVL.

This chain uses TRBV6-2 or TRBV6-3 with TRBJ1-1, with 8 bases fitting TRBD1. V was pared by 5 bases and J by 8 bases, with 7 bases of the junction left unmatched. CDR3 length equals 13 residues. Germline CDR1 and CDR2: MNHEY and SVGEGT. The CDR3 coding sequence is TGTGCCAGCAGTCCGATGGGGGACAGGGAAGCTTTCTTT. Translation gives CASSPMGDREAFF.

The gene calls are TRBV27 and TRBJ2-7; possibly TRBD1 for D (6 bases). The CDR3 contains 14 residues. V lost 6 bases, J lost 6 bases, and 18 bases lay in between. CDR1 is MNHEY, CDR2 SMNVEV, per germline (reference sequence). The CDR3 DNA sequence: TGTGCCAGCAGAAACCTACAGGGAAGGGGCGAGCAGTACTTC. It is translated as CASRNLQGRGEQYF.

The chain has TRBV7-9 and TRBJ1-4; perhaps TRBD1 as D (6 bases). The CDR3 is 16 residues long. From germline, CDR1 is SEHNR and CDR2 FQNEAQ (reference sequence). The V and J ends lost 3 bases and 4 bases respectively, with 15 bases between them. The CDR3 coding sequence is TGTGCCAGCAGCTTGAGTCGGACAGACTATAATGAAAAACTGTTTTTT. Protein product: CASSLSRTDYNEKLFF.

The chain employs TRBV5-1 and TRBJ2-7; 8 positions agree with TRBD1. The CDR3 is 15 amino acids. Trimming removed 4 bases from V and 5 bases from J; junction bases left unmatched: 11. The germline V gene has CDR1 SGHRS and CDR2 YFSETQ. The CDR3 protein is CASSEISDRVDEQYF. The CDR3 region has the DNA TGCGCCAGCAGCGAAATATCGGACAGGGTCGACGAGCAGTACTTC.

The V and J genes are TRBV13 and TRBJ2-7; D unresolved. Trimming took off 5 bases at V and 0 bases at J, with 11 bases between the two ends. Germline CDR1 is PRHDT and CDR2 is FYEKMQ (reference sequence). The length of the CDR3 is 14 residues. For the CDR3, the DNA is TGTGCCAGCAGCCCCCGACTGCTCTCCTACGAGCAGTACTTC. It yields the protein CASSPRLLSYEQYF.

The chain carries TRBV6-5 and TRBJ2-5; 10 nucleotides line up with TRBD1. CDR1 is MNHEY and CDR2 is SVGAGI in the germline V gene. V gave up 6 bases and J gave up 1 base; unmatched junction bases: 2. This CDR3 region has 14 residues. In DNA, the CDR3 is TGTGCCAGCAGGGGACAGGGGATCCAAGAGACCCAGTACTTC. Its translation: CASRGQGIQETQYF.

The V and J genes are TRBV27 and TRBJ2-3; TRBD1 might be the D (6 bases). The CDR3 sequence is 16 residues long. V was shortened by 6 bases and J by 3 bases, with 19 bases between the two germline ends. Germline CDR1 MNHEY, CDR2 SMNVEV (reference sequence). The CDR3: CASSPLMGRGTDTQYF. DNA of the CDR3: TGTGCCAGCAGCCCGTTAATGGGTAGGGGGACAGATACGCAGTATTTT.

The gene calls are TRBV19 and TRBJ2-4; perhaps TRBD2 as D (5 bases). Germline V gene sequence: CDR1 LNHDA, CDR2 SQIVND (reference sequence). The CDR3 consists of 14 residues. The V end was cut by 3 bases, the J end by 7 bases, with 13 bases between. The CDR3: CASSMGEGGNIQYF. As DNA, the CDR3 is TGTGCCAGTAGTATGGGAGAGGGTGGTAACATTCAGTACTTC. Drawing the rest from reference TRBV19 and TRBJ2-4, the complete variable domain is DGGITQSPKYLFRKEGQNVTLSCEQNLNHDAMYWYRQDPGQGLRLIYYSQIVNDFQKGDIAEGYSVSREKKESFPLTVTSAQKNPTAFYLCASSMGEGGNIQYFGAGTRLSVL.

The V gene is TRBV5-1, the J gene TRBJ1-1; D is uncertain. Deletions cut 0 bases from V and 1 base from J, with 7 bases between. This CDR3 spans 14 amino acids. CDR1 and CDR2 from the germline V gene are SGHRS and YFSETQ. As DNA, the CDR3 is TGCGCCAGCAGCTTGGATCTACCGAACACTGAAGCTTTCTTT. Translated: CASSLDLPNTEAFF.

The chain links TRBV7-2 to TRBJ2-7; 11 bases agree with TRBD2. The CDR3 contains 15 residues. Trimming took 3 bases from V and 3 from J; bases not matched to a gene: 4. Germline CDR1 SGHTA, CDR2 FQGNSA. The CDR3 spells CASSFSGTSGYEQYF. CDR3 in DNA: TGTGCCAGCAGCTTTTCCGGGACTAGCGGCTACGAGCAGTACTTC.

The chain has TRBV18 and TRBJ2-7; 8 bases agree with TRBD1. This CDR3 region has 16 residues. Germline values: CDR1 KGHSH, CDR2 LQKENI. The V gene end was trimmed by 1 base and the J gene end by 2 bases; junction bases not matched to a gene: 7. The CDR3 DNA reads TGTGCCAGCTCACCACTCGTGACAGGGGCAGCCTACGAGCAGTACTTC. Protein product: CASSPLVTGAAYEQYF.

This chain links TRBV7-2 with TRBJ2-3; 7 bases are a match to TRBD2. This CDR3 contains 15 residues. The ends lost 4 bases at V and 0 bases at J; junction bases unmatched: 4. CDR1 SGHTA and CDR2 FQGNSA come from the germline V gene. CDR3 region: CASSWEGLSTDTQYF. DNA of the CDR3: TGTGCCAGCAGCTGGGAGGGATTAAGCACAGATACGCAGTATTTT.